A selection of T cell receptor beta chains follows, all from one sample in a study of Graves' ophthalmopathy and Graves' hyperthyroidism. TCRdb reanalysed the multiplex PCR reads using MiXCR and keeps one entry per CDR3 protein. The table lists more than 150,000 distinct CDR3 sequences, under 40% of them singletons. The sample comprised peripheral blood. The receptors shown here come from a middle-aged woman with Graves' ophthalmopathy. Each CDR3 is given with its conserved first and last residue. The listing skips clone size in some rows; elsewhere it reads once, few, many or a size class.

TRBJ1-1 | TRBV28 | 12 | many | CASKTENTEAFF
TRBJ2-5 | TRBV7-3 | 15 | many | CASSQGESRKETQYF
TRBJ1-5 | TRBV28 | 16 | - | CASSYRTDNSNQPQHF
TRBJ2-7 | TRBV6-2/TRBV6-3 | 16 | - | CASSQGLAGYSYEQYF
TRBJ1-2 | TRBV19 | 13 | few | CATPATENYGYTF
TRBJ2-5 | TRBV28 | 15 | many | CASSSPPTGRETQYF
TRBJ1-2 | TRBV7-2 | 15 | many | CASSLALSGGYGYTF
TRBJ1-1 | TRBV11-2 | 12 | - | CASSQERTEAFF
TRBJ1-5 | TRBV27 | 16 | many | CASGGSGIGGNQPQHF
TRBJ1-5 | TRBV5-4 | 15 | many | CASSSDQGSGQPQHF
TRBJ2-7 | TRBV4-2 | 14 | many | CASSPTGTGQEQYF
TRBJ2-1 | TRBV18 | 15 | many | CASSPEQGSSGEQFF
TRBJ1-1 | TRBV9 | 14 | many | CASSADRLNTEAFF
TRBJ1-6 | TRBV20-1 | 18 | many | CSAIVAGGRGAFNSPLHF
TRBJ1-2 | TRBV12-3/TRBV12-4 | 12 | - | CASSLVPTGYTF
TRBJ1-1 | TRBV6-2/TRBV6-3 | 15 | - | CASSWGLSMNTEAFF
TRBJ1-5 | TRBV6-4 | 13 | many | CASTWGGNQPQHF
TRBJ2-7 | TRBV6-2/TRBV6-3 | 13 | - | CASRTSGAYEQYF
TRBJ1-2 | TRBV6-1 | 13 | many | CASSEARGHGYTF
TRBJ2-7 | TRBV19 | 15 | - | CASSKGGRGLYEQYF
TRBJ2-2 | TRBV6-1 | 14 | - | CASSVDRGHGELFF
TRBJ2-7 | TRBV20-1 | 11 | once | CSARQPTEQYF
TRBJ2-5 | TRBV4-3 | 20 | many | CASSQVSPLKGTDIRETQYF
TRBJ2-5 | TRBV20-1 | 10 | many | CSAEGETQYF
TRBJ1-3 | TRBV28 | 13 | many | CASKQAPGNTIYF
TRBJ1-3 | TRBV12-3/TRBV12-4 | 15 | - | CASRSGIGSGNTIYF
TRBJ1-6 | TRBV3-1 | 15 | many | CASSPRNIYNSPLHF
TRBJ1-2 | TRBV27 | 13 | many | CASGQTSNYGYTF
TRBJ1-6 | TRBV28 | 15 | many | CASSPWTDLGSPLHF
TRBJ2-2 | TRBV6-1 | 16 | many | CASSGGSGLWTGELFF
TRBJ2-5 | TRBV12-3/TRBV12-4 | 14 | few | CASSPGSSGETQYF
TRBJ2-7 | TRBV27 | 15 | - | CASSTQDRGLYEQYF
TRBJ2-5 | TRBV19 | 13 | many | CASSISGEETQYF
TRBJ1-5 | TRBV15 | 15 | - | CATSRDEGGGQPQHF
TRBJ2-7 | TRBV12-3/TRBV12-4 | 15 | many | CASSPRDRVHYEQYF
TRBJ2-7 | TRBV7-2 | 16 | many | CASSFATGTASYEQYF
TRBJ2-7 | TRBV11-2 | 17 | - | CASSLEMTSRGSYEQYF
TRBJ2-7 | TRBV7-2 | 14 | - | CASSPRASGSRLYF
TRBJ1-5 | TRBV6-2/TRBV6-3 | 15 | many | CASSHGTGSNQPQHF
TRBJ1-5 | TRBV12-3/TRBV12-4 | 16 | few | CASSPRQGRSNQPQHF
TRBJ2-7 | TRBV6-5 | 14 | - | CASSLLVGREEQYF
TRBJ2-7 | TRBV29-1 | 13 | - | CSVRRLAENEQYF
TRBJ1-1 | TRBV6-5 | 15 | many | CASSYSSARNTEAFF
TRBJ1-1 | TRBV7-2 | 14 | - | CASSLVIQGSLAFF
TRBJ1-2 | TRBV6-1 | 14 | few | CASRNRGANYGYTF
TRBJ1-1 | TRBV6-1 | 13 | - | CATGRGRHTEAFF
TRBJ1-1 | TRBV12-3/TRBV12-4 | 12 | - | CASSFLDPTAFF
TRBJ1-5 | TRBV28 | 13 | - | CASSHDGDQPQHF
TRBJ1-5 | TRBV12-3/TRBV12-4 | 15 | many | CASSPGGSSNQPQHF
TRBJ2-4 | TRBV15 | 19 | many | CATSRGTSGRGLGKNIQYF
TRBJ2-1 | TRBV6-1 | 15 | - | CASSEPSGRANEQFF
TRBJ2-5 | TRBV7-6 | 13 | many | CASSSVYQETQYF
TRBJ1-5 | TRBV18 | 15 | many | CASSPDSPSNQPQHF